A single sample gave rise to the 24 T cell receptor beta chains below, sequenced in a study of PD-L1 blockade in urothelial cancer. The data were produced by immunoSEQ multiplex PCR, yet TCRdb's version contains in-frame clones alone and is incomplete. This table has under 55,000 clones, around 80% appearing once. The time point: pretreatment peripheral blood. The source was PBMCs, collected around atezolizumab (anti-PD-L1) treatment. All receptors come from a man between 65 and 85 years old with urothelial cancer.

V usage is TRBV2 and J usage is TRBJ1-2, with 7 nucleotides matching TRBD1. Germline loops: CDR1 SNHLY, CDR2 FYNNEI. Unmatched junction bases numbered 11, after V lost 0 bases and J lost 7 bases. This CDR3 spans 16 amino acids. CDR3 in amino acids: CASSEALQGGLGGYTF. The CDR3 region has the DNA TGTGCCAGCAGTGAAGCGCTTCAGGGGGGCCTGGGTGGCTACACCTTC.

CDR3 sequence reads: CASSPYGQGRSNQPQHF. The CDR3 DNA follows: TGTGCCAGCAGCCCTTACGGACAGGGGAGGAGCAATCAGCCCCAGCATTTT. The chain is built from TRBV27 and TRBJ1-5; the match to TRBD1 covers 9 bases. The CDR3 totals 17 residues. Germline loops: CDR1 MNHEY, CDR2 SMNVEV (reference sequence). V gave up 6 bases and J gave up 1 base; unmatched junction bases: 10.

This chain joins TRBV5-6 and TRBJ1-2; D call uncertain. V was shortened by 4 bases and J by 5 bases, with 18 bases between the two germline ends. Per germline, CDR1 SGHDT and CDR2 YYEEEE. The CDR3 spans 15 residues. The CDR3 protein is CASSQDARREYGYTF. For the CDR3, the DNA is TGTGCCAGCAGCCAGGACGCGCGTAGGGAGTATGGCTACACCTTC.

The rearrangement uses TRBV11-2 and TRBJ2-5, with a possible D match to TRBD1 (6 bases). The germline V and J ends were trimmed by 4 bases and 1 base, with 13 bases remaining between them. Germline CDR1 is SGHAT and CDR2 is FQNNGV. CDR3 size: 15 residues. This CDR3 reads CASSSQGMGQETQYF. The CDR3, as DNA: TGTGCCAGCAGCTCGCAGGGGATGGGCCAAGAGACCCAGTACTTC.

J is TRBJ2-3 and V is TRBV28; 10 bases line up with TRBD2. Trimming at V came to 5 bases and at J to 2 bases, leaving 13 bases not matched to a gene. The germline V gene encodes CDR1 MDHEN and CDR2 SYDVKM. The CDR3 has 18 residues. CDR3 in DNA: TGTGCCAGCAGTCCAGTACCCGGGACTAGCGCCCACACAGATACGCAGTATTTT. Translation gives CASSPVPGTSAHTDTQYF.

This sequence joins TRBV19 and TRBJ2-7, with 7 positions matching TRBD2. This CDR3 region has 13 residues. Germline trimming cut 3 bases from V and 3 bases from J; bases unmatched to any gene: 2. From germline, CDR1 is LNHDA and CDR2 SQIVND (reference sequence). This CDR3 reads CASSIGGNYEQYF. Here the CDR3 DNA reads TGTGCCAGTAGTATCGGGGGGAACTACGAGCAGTACTTC.

This chain uses TRBV27 with TRBJ2-2; possibly TRBD1 for D (5 bases). Trimming stripped 2 bases from V and 6 bases from J, with 13 bases between. The CDR3 is 15 amino acids. Germline V gives CDR1 MNHEY, CDR2 SMNVEV (reference sequence). DNA for the CDR3: TGTGCCAGCAGTTTAAACGGCAGGGCCCCCGGGGAGCTGTTTTTT. Amino acid sequence: CASSLNGRAPGELFF.

The rearrangement joins TRBV29-1 to TRBJ1-3; 7 nucleotides agree with TRBD1. The V segment lost 7 bases and the J segment 1 base; nucleotides outside the gene matches: 4. From germline, CDR1 is SQVTM and CDR2 ANQGSEA. CDR3 length: 13 amino acids. CDR3 in DNA: TGCAGCGCGGGACAGTCTTCTGGAAACACCATATATTTT. This translates into CSAGQSSGNTIYF.

The chain combines TRBV9 with TRBJ2-7; unclear D gene. The CDR3 totals 14 residues. Germline CDR1 and CDR2: SGDLS and YYNGEE. The V end was cut by 0 bases, the J end by 3 bases, with 10 bases between. CDR3 bases: TGTGCCAGCAGCGTAGACCACCACAACTACGAGCAGTACTTC. This sequence encodes CASSVDHHNYEQYF.

The gene calls are TRBV18 and TRBJ2-1; TRBD2 matches 8 bases. In germline, CDR1 is KGHSH, CDR2 LQKENI. V shed 3 bases, J shed 7 bases, and the junction held 5 bases outside the gene matches. This CDR3 has 14 residues. DNA for the CDR3: TGTGCCAGCTCACCCCCACTAGCGGAAAATGAGCAGTTCTTC. This encodes CASSPPLAENEQFF. The whole variable domain, remainder taken from reference TRBV18 and TRBJ2-1, is NAGVMQNPRHLVRRRGQEARLRCSPMKGHSHVYWYRQLPEEGLKFMVYLQKENIIDESGMPKERFSAEFPKEGPSILRIQQVVRGDSAAYFCASSPPLAENEQFFGPGTRLTVL.

The V call is TRBV7-2, the J call TRBJ2-7, with TRBD2 matching over 7 bases. The CDR3 sequence is 14 residues long. Germline loops: CDR1 SGHTA, CDR2 FQGNSA. Trimming took 4 bases from V and 3 from J; bases not matched to a gene: 6. CDR3 protein: CASSSWGGGYEQYF. The CDR3 nucleotides are TGTGCCAGCAGCTCTTGGGGGGGAGGCTACGAGCAGTACTTC.

The V gene is TRBV9, the J gene TRBJ2-3, with TRBD1 as a possible D gene (6 bases). The CDR3 is 13 residues long. Trimming pared 7 bases from V and 6 bases from J, leaving 15 bases between. Germline V lookup: CDR1 SGDLS, CDR2 YYNGEE. The CDR3 DNA reads TGTGCCAGCGGTGGGGCAGGGGAGGATACGCAGTATTTT. It translates to CASGGAGEDTQYF.

The rearrangement joins TRBV7-9 to TRBJ2-7; maybe TRBD2 (6 bases). The germline V gene has CDR1 SEHNR and CDR2 FQNEAQ (reference sequence). The ends were cut back, 1 base at V and 3 bases at J, with 10 bases in the middle. There are 14 residues in the CDR3. CDR3 protein: CASSLGGTFYEQYF. DNA of the CDR3: TGTGCCAGCAGCTTAGGCGGGACGTTCTACGAGCAGTACTTC.

The rearrangement links TRBV18 to TRBJ1-6; D gene unclear. This CDR3 comprises 16 residues. The germline CDR1 and CDR2 sequences are KGHSH and LQKENI. V gave up 1 base and J gave up 5 bases, with 12 bases separating them. The CDR3 reads CASSPLATQNNSPLHF. The CDR3 DNA follows: TGTGCCAGCTCACCACTAGCGACACAGAATAATTCACCCCTCCACTTT.

This rearrangement joins TRBV4-1 to TRBJ2-3; 10 positions match TRBD2. Germline CDR1 and CDR2: MGHRA and YSYEKL. This CDR3 is built from 15 residues. Losses at the gene ends were 4 bases for V and 6 bases for J; bases not matched to a gene: 7. The CDR3 loop is CASSRSSGRFDTQYF. CDR3 in DNA: TGCGCCAGCAGCCGGAGTAGCGGGAGGTTCGATACGCAGTATTTT.

The chain has TRBV18 and TRBJ1-5; D is unclear. The germline CDR1 and CDR2 sequences are KGHSH and LQKENI. This CDR3 is 12 amino acids long. Trimming left V 3 bases short and J 9 bases short, with 9 bases between. CDR3 region: CASSPQEGPQHF. The CDR3 DNA follows: TGTGCCAGCTCACCTCAGGAAGGGCCCCAGCATTTT.

This clone was detected only a few times. The V gene is TRBV5-1, the J gene TRBJ1-2, with D possibly TRBD1 on 6 matching bases. The CDR3 loop spans 14 amino acids. CDR1 and CDR2 from the germline V gene are SGHRS and YFSETQ. V gave up 7 bases and J gave up 0 bases, with 13 bases separating them. CDR3 nucleotide sequence: TGCGCCAGCCATAATACAGGGACTAACTATGGCTACACCTTC. Its protein is CASHNTGTNYGYTF.

This clone has just a few counts. This sequence joins TRBV5-6 and TRBJ2-3; TRBD2 matches 8 bases. V was pared by 1 base and J by 3 bases, with 4 bases of the junction left unmatched. CDR3 length equals 15 residues. The germline V gene encodes CDR1 SGHDT and CDR2 YYEEEE. In DNA form, the CDR3 reads TGTGCCAGCAGCTTGAACGGGGGGGAGACAGATACGCAGTATTTT. This sequence encodes CASSLNGGETDTQYF.

The rearrangement joins TRBV7-3 to TRBJ2-3; TRBD2 might be the D (6 bases). The CDR3 has 18 residues. CDR1 and CDR2 (germline): SGHTA, FQGTGA. Trimming pared 5 bases from V and 5 bases from J, leaving 26 bases between. The CDR3 DNA is TGTGCCAGCAGCCTAAGATCTGGGACTCAAGGACGGTTAGATACGCAGTATTTT. It encodes CASSLRSGTQGRLDTQYF.

This chain joins TRBV28 and TRBJ1-5, with 7 bases aligning to TRBD1. V was pared by 8 bases and J by 0 bases, with 10 bases of the junction left unmatched. This CDR3 contains 16 residues. CDR1 MDHEN and CDR2 SYDVKM come from the germline V gene. This CDR3 is CASHMTGLNSNQPQHF. DNA for the CDR3: TGTGCCAGCCATATGACAGGGTTAAATAGCAATCAGCCCCAGCATTTT.

The gene calls are TRBV18 and TRBJ2-5; the D gene is possibly TRBD1 (5 bases). The CDR3 is made up of 13 amino acids. Trimming shortened V by 3 bases and J by 2 bases, and 7 bases separated the two germline ends. CDR1 KGHSH and CDR2 LQKENI come from the germline V gene. CDR3 sequence (DNA): TGTGCCAGCTCACCCTACAGGCAAGAGACCCAGTACTTC. This gives the protein CASSPYRQETQYF.

The V call is TRBV29-1, the J call TRBJ2-1; D is uncertain. The CDR3 length is 13 residues. Trimming cost V 7 bases and J 1 base, with 11 bases left between them. Germline CDR1 reads SQVTM; CDR2 reads ANQGSEA. The CDR3 bases are TGCAGCGCTGGCGGAGTTTCCTACAATGAGCAGTTCTTC. Amino acids: CSAGGVSYNEQFF.

Points on this clone: The sample holds other DNA sequences that translate to the same CDR3. This rearrangement joins TRBV18 to TRBJ1-5, with D tentatively TRBD1 (5 bases). This CDR3 has 12 residues. V was clipped by 6 bases and J by 7 bases, with 10 bases between them. Germline V lookup: CDR1 KGHSH, CDR2 LQKENI. The DNA of the CDR3 is TGTGCCAGCTCGACGCAGGGCCAGCCCCAGCATTTT. It yields the protein CASSTQGQPQHF.

The rearrangement links TRBV6-5 to TRBJ2-5, with 14 nucleotides matching TRBD2. The V gene's germline CDR1 is MNHEY and CDR2 SVGAGI. J was trimmed by 5 bases and V by 3 bases; bases with no gene match: 5. The CDR3 length is 16 residues. The CDR3 is CASSYLRTSGGETQYF. CDR3 DNA sequence: TGTGCCAGCAGTTATCTGAGGACTAGCGGGGGGGAGACCCAGTACTTC.